Following are 7 T cell receptor beta chains from one sample sequenced in a study of CD4 T cells in relation to SARS-CoV-2 and coronaviruses. The repertoire was sequenced with immunoSEQ multiplex PCR; TCRdb's copy has only in-frame clones and lacks some. Among tens of thousands of clones listed, 92% were seen once. The material sequenced was naive CD4+ T cells from PBMCs. Regarding subset: naive CD4+ T cells isolated by negative enrichment. Receptors originate from an adult with COVID-19.

This chain links TRBV3-1 (or the pseudogene TRBV3-2) with TRBJ2-1; 9 positions agree with TRBD2. Germline CDR1 is LGHDT and CDR2 is YNNKEL (reference sequence). The trim removed 0 bases at V and 4 bases at J, leaving 1 base unmatched. The length of the CDR3 is 15 residues. Here the CDR3 DNA reads TGTGCCAGCAGCCAAGAGCTAGCGGGATACAATGAGCAGTTCTTC. Translation gives CASSQELAGYNEQFF.

This clone was counted a few times. The gene calls are TRBV5-4 and TRBJ1-5, with 7 bases identical to TRBD1. Germline CDR1 and CDR2: SGHNT and YYREEE (reference sequence). V trimming: 4 bases; J trimming: 6 bases; junction bases outside the gene matches: 4. The CDR3 totals 13 residues. CDR3 sequence reads: CASSRQGFQPQHF. The CDR3 nucleotides are TGTGCCAGCAGCAGACAGGGATTTCAGCCCCAGCATTTT.

The CDR3 nucleotides read TGTGCCAGCAACCGGGGGCGACCTGGAAACACCATATATTTT. Translated: CASNRGRPGNTIYF. This chain connects TRBV2 to TRBJ1-3; perhaps TRBD1 as D (6 bases). The V gene lost 7 bases and the J gene lost 2 bases, with 12 bases spanning the gap. This CDR3 region has 14 residues. CDR1 and CDR2 from the germline V gene are SNHLY and FYNNEI.

This chain links TRBV6-5 with TRBJ2-7; 7 nucleotides align to TRBD1. J was trimmed by 4 bases and V by 6 bases; bases with no gene match: 6. The CDR3 length is 13 residues. CDR1 MNHEY and CDR2 SVGAGI come from the germline V gene. The DNA for the CDR3 is TGTGCCAGCAGCTTAGGACAGGAATACGAGCAGTACTTC. This encodes CASSLGQEYEQYF.

The chain employs TRBV11-2 and TRBJ1-4; tentatively, D is TRBD1 (6 bases). Germline V CDR1 and CDR2: SGHAT, FQNNGV. The CDR3 has 14 residues. Trimming removed 4 bases at V and 8 bases at J, with 14 bases between. The CDR3, as DNA: TGTGCCAGCAGCTCGGGGGCAGGGCGGGAAAAACTGTTTTTT. Translated: CASSSGAGREKLFF.

The chain recombines TRBV5-4 with TRBJ2-7, with D unresolved. CDR1 and CDR2 (germline): SGHNT, YYREEE (reference sequence). V was pared by 0 bases and J by 1 base, with 5 bases between. This CDR3 spans 13 amino acids. The CDR3 region is CASSLAGSYEQYF. CDR3 coding DNA: TGTGCCAGCAGCTTGGCCGGGTCCTACGAGCAGTACTTC.

This rearrangement joins TRBV6-6 to TRBJ2-2; possibly TRBD1 for D (6 bases). Trimming removed 6 bases from V and 6 bases from J, with 11 bases in between. CDR3 length: 13 residues. Germline-derived CDR1 and CDR2 are MNHNY and SVGAGI (reference sequence). The DNA for the CDR3 is TGTGCCAGCAGCCCTGGACAGTCCGGGGAGCTGTTTTTT. Translated, it gives CASSPGQSGELFF.